These T cell receptor beta chains were read from a single sample in a study of beta chain features in type 1 diabetes. Clones were sequenced by immunoSEQ multiplex PCR, and TCRdb holds only the in-frame ones, with some missing. The sample consists of roughly 240,000 clones, around 65% of them appearing once. The source material was naive CD4+ T cells from blood. These TCRs come from a man younger than 45 in good health. Both conserved end residues are part of each CDR3. D genes are given only for firm matches. A clone size is listed for some rows: how often the clone was seen (once, few, many), or a class if it is expanded.

CDR3aa	CDR3nt	d_gene	v_gene	abundance	j_gene
CASSASRSGANVLTF	TGTGCCAGCAGCGCGTCCCGATCTGGGGCCAACGTCCTGACTTTC	.	TRBV7-9	.	TRBJ2-6
CASSFGVQETQYF	TGTGCCAGCAGTTTCGGGGTCCAAGAGACCCAGTACTTC	.	TRBV6-6	.	TRBJ2-5
CSVVPLSGRGDEQYF	TGCAGCGTTGTCCCTCTTAGCGGGAGAGGGGACGAGCAGTACTTC	TRBD2	TRBV29-1	.	TRBJ2-7
CGTDTNYGYTF	TGTGGAACAGATACTAACTATGGCTACACCTTC	.	TRBV7-9	.	TRBJ1-2
CSALQGREQYF	TGCAGTGCACTACAGGGGAGGGAGCAGTACTTC	.	TRBV20-1	.	TRBJ2-7
CASSYGTGQGYTF	TGTGCCAGCAGCTACGGGACAGGGCAGGGCTACACCTTC	TRBD1	TRBV13	.	TRBJ1-2
CAWQGYGDSPLHF	TGTGCCTGGCAGGGGTACGGGGATTCACCCCTCCACTTT	.	TRBV30	.	TRBJ1-6
CASSFSGRLTDTQYF	TGTGCCAGCTCCTTTAGCGGGAGGTTAACAGATACGCAGTATTTT	TRBD2	TRBV7-2	.	TRBJ2-3
CAWSIRDAGEQFF	TGTGCCTGGAGTATTCGGGACGCGGGTGAGCAGTTCTTC	.	TRBV30	once	TRBJ2-1
CAISEKGYGTEAFF	TGTGCCATCAGTGAGAAAGGGTATGGCACTGAAGCTTTCTTT	.	TRBV10-3	.	TRBJ1-1
CATSRDRGNIQYF	TGTGCCACCAGCAGAGATCGAGGAAACATTCAGTACTTC	.	TRBV15	.	TRBJ2-4
CASSLLRKANVLTF	TGTGCCAGCAGCTTATTGAGGAAGGCCAACGTCCTGACTTTC	.	TRBV11-2	.	TRBJ2-6
CASRKTGTDTQYF	TGTGCCAGCAGGAAGACAGGCACAGATACGCAGTATTTT	.	TRBV9	.	TRBJ2-3
CSVQGTGSHYGYTF	TGCAGCGTTCAAGGGACAGGCAGCCACTATGGCTACACCTTC	TRBD1	TRBV29-1	.	TRBJ1-2
CAWQTSGTYNEQFF	TGTGCCTGGCAGACTAGCGGTACCTACAATGAGCAGTTCTTC	TRBD2	TRBV30	.	TRBJ2-1
CAWSPRTGSNSPLHF	TGTGCCTGGAGTCCACGAACAGGGTCAAATTCACCCCTCCACTTT	.	TRBV30	.	TRBJ1-6
CASSYSTGRQEETQYF	TGTGCCAGCAGTTACTCGACAGGCCGGCAAGAAGAGACCCAGTACTTC	.	TRBV6-5	few	TRBJ2-5
CAWSVPDSAGFF	TGTGCCTGGAGTGTACCGGACTCCGCCGGTTTCTTC	.	TRBV30	few	TRBJ2-1
CASSPPGGADTQYF	TGTGCCAGCTCACCACCTGGGGGAGCAGATACGCAGTATTTT	.	TRBV18	.	TRBJ2-3
CASSIKRGAQETQYF	TGTGCCAGCAGCATCAAGCGGGGGGCACAAGAGACCCAGTACTTC	TRBD2	TRBV7-2	.	TRBJ2-5
CASSTRTGQPYSYNEQFF	TGTGCCAGCAGCACCCGGACAGGCCAACCCTACTCCTACAATGAGCAGTTCTTC	TRBD1	TRBV7-8	once	TRBJ2-1
CAWSPGTKQETQYF	TGTGCCTGGAGTCCCGGGACTAAGCAAGAGACCCAGTACTTC	TRBD2	TRBV30	.	TRBJ2-5
CSALGLDTQYF	TGCAGTGCTCTCGGACTTGATACGCAGTATTTT	.	TRBV20-1	.	TRBJ2-3
CAWSPLNSPLHF	TGTGCCTGGAGCCCACTCAATTCACCCCTCCACTTT	.	TRBV30	few	TRBJ1-6
CASVGRPPTYEQYF	TGTGCCAGCGTGGGCAGGCCCCCGACCTACGAGCAGTACTTC	.	TRBV28	.	TRBJ2-7
CSVVSAGDNEQFF	TGCAGCGTTGTGTCGGCAGGGGACAATGAGCAGTTCTTC	.	TRBV29-1	few	TRBJ2-1
CAWSVRGNTIYF	TGTGCCTGGAGTGTCAGGGGAAACACCATATATTTT	.	TRBV30	few	TRBJ1-3
CASGTGGTNTEAFF	TGTGCCAGCGGGACAGGGGGAACGAACACTGAAGCTTTCTTT	TRBD1	TRBV7-9	.	TRBJ1-1
CATSRGGNQYNEQFF	TGTGCCACCAGCAGAGGAGGAAATCAGTACAATGAGCAGTTCTTC	.	TRBV15	few	TRBJ2-1
CATKGVISTDTQYF	TGTGCCACAAAAGGGGTAATCAGCACAGATACGCAGTATTTT	.	TRBV7-2	.	TRBJ2-3
CASSWQGRGYGYTF	TGTGCCAGCAGTTGGCAGGGGCGCGGCTATGGCTACACCTTC	.	TRBV27	.	TRBJ1-2
CASSFAYNEQFF	TGTGCCAGCAGTTTTGCCTACAATGAGCAGTTCTTC	.	TRBV28	.	TRBJ2-1
CSVELRYGTFLAKNIQYF	TGCAGCGTTGAACTACGTTACGGGACCTTCTTAGCCAAAAACATTCAGTACTTC	.	TRBV29-1	once	TRBJ2-4
CASSRQGSYGYTF	TGTGCCAGCAGCCGACAGGGAAGCTATGGCTACACCTTC	TRBD1	TRBV9	.	TRBJ1-2
CATSRDVSEETQYF	TGTGCCACCAGCAGAGATGTGTCAGAAGAGACCCAGTACTTC	.	TRBV15	.	TRBJ2-5
CASSVDTSKGYEQFF	TGTGCCAGCAGCGTAGATACTAGTAAGGGGTATGAGCAGTTCTTC	.	TRBV9	.	TRBJ2-1
CASSESGNTIYF	TGTGCCAGCTCCGAATCTGGAAACACCATATATTTT	.	TRBV28	few	TRBJ1-3
CASKRQASNEQYF	TGTGCCAGCAAACGACAGGCTTCCAACGAGCAGTACTTC	.	TRBV25-1	.	TRBJ2-7
CAWSGQGIKGKLFF	TGTGCCTGGAGCGGACAGGGGATAAAAGGGAAGCTGTTTTTT	TRBD1	TRBV30	few	TRBJ2-2
CASSGVRGSTDTQYF	TGCGCCAGCAGCGGGGTGAGGGGGAGTACAGATACGCAGTATTTT	.	TRBV4-1	.	TRBJ2-3
CASSTTDTQYF	TGTGCCAGCTCTACTACAGATACGCAGTATTTT	.	TRBV18	.	TRBJ2-3
CASSERLGEQYF	TGTGCCAGCAGCGAGAGACTGGGAGAGCAGTACTTC	.	TRBV7-2	.	TRBJ2-7
CAWRESGNTIYF	TGTGCCTGGAGAGAATCTGGAAACACCATATATTTT	.	TRBV30	.	TRBJ1-3